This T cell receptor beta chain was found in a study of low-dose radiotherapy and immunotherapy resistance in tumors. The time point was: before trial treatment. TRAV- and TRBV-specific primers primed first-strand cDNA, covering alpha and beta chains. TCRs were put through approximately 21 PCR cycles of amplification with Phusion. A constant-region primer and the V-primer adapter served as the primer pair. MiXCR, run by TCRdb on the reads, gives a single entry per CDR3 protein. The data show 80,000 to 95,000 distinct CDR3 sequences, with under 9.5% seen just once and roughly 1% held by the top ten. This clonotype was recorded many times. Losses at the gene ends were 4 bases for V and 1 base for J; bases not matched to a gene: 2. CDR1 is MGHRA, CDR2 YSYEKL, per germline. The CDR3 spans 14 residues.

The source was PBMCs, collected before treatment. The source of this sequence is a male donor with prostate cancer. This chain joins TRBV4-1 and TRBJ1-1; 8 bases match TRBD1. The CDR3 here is CASSPDRANTEAFF. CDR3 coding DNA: TGCGCCAGCAGCCCGGACAGGGCGAACACTGAAGCTTTCTTT.